Listed below are T cell receptor beta chains from one sample, sequenced in a study of vaccination effects on CD4 cells after COVID-19. Here immunoSEQ multiplex PCR was the method, and the copy in TCRdb shows in-frame clones only, minus some. The sample shows 30,000 to 40,000 clones, under 75% of them seen only once. For these TCRs, the target antigens are not known. This material consisted of CD4+ T cells from PBMCs cultured with HCoV-229E spike peptides, taken after COVID-19 vaccination. These receptors were collected from a human donor who received a COVID-19 vaccine. The CDR3 runs from the conserved cysteine through the conserved F or W. Fields, in order: J gene, clone size, V gene, D gene, CDR3 protein, CDR3 DNA. D genes are given only for firm matches. Clone sizes are given selectively: once, few, many, or a class where the clone is expanded.

>TRBJ1-5|-|TRBV6-5|-
CASRQQGKSNQPQHF
TGTGCCAGCAGACAACAGGGAAAGAGCAATCAGCCCCAGCATTTT
>TRBJ2-5|-|TRBV2|TRBD1
CASSSGQGAYETQYF
TGTGCCAGCAGTTCGGGACAGGGGGCCTATGAGACCCAGTACTTC
>TRBJ1-3|-|TRBV7-7|-
CASSSSPGFTGNTIYF
TGTGCCAGCAGCTCCTCCCCGGGATTTACTGGAAACACCATATATTTT
>TRBJ1-2|-|TRBV18|-
CASSPRGGNYGYTF
TGTGCCAGCTCACCACGGGGGGGTAACTATGGCTACACCTTC
>TRBJ1-4|-|TRBV5-7|-
CASSFTGHEKLFF
TGTGCCAGCAGCTTCACAGGCCATGAAAAACTGTTTTTT
>TRBJ1-6|-|TRBV3-1/TRBV3-2|-
CASRQTNSPLHF
TGTGCCAGCAGACAGACTAATTCACCCCTCCACTTT
>TRBJ2-7|-|TRBV10-3|TRBD2
CAIGQGTSGNYEQYF
TGTGCCATCGGACAAGGGACTAGCGGGAACTACGAGCAGTACTTC
>TRBJ1-4|-|TRBV11-2|TRBD1
CASSLDHRGGREKLFF
TGTGCCAGCAGCTTAGACCACAGGGGGGGGCGAGAAAAACTGTTTTTT
>TRBJ2-7|few|TRBV10-1|-
CASSDPLRGSSYEQYF
TGCGCCAGCAGTGACCCCCTAAGGGGTTCATCCTACGAGCAGTACTTC
>TRBJ1-4|-|TRBV2|-
CASRVQGSGEKLFF
TGTGCCAGCAGGGTACAGGGTTCCGGTGAAAAACTGTTTTTT
>TRBJ2-2|-|TRBV5-1|-
CASSVPGPNTGELFF
TGCGCCAGCAGCGTACCGGGTCCTAACACCGGGGAGCTGTTTTTT
>TRBJ2-3|-|TRBV4-1|TRBD2
CASSQKERGLAGGGDTQYF
TGCGCCAGCAGCCAGAAGGAAAGGGGACTAGCGGGGGGAGGAGATACGCAGTATTTT
>TRBJ2-3|-|TRBV10-1|TRBD2
CASSEGLAGGTYTDTQYF
TGCGCCAGCAGCGAAGGACTAGCGGGGGGTACTTACACAGATACGCAGTATTTT
>TRBJ2-5|-|TRBV13|-
CASSLIRTQETQYF
TGTGCCAGCAGCTTAATTAGGACACAAGAGACCCAGTACTTC
>TRBJ1-5|-|TRBV14|-
CASSQPWQPQHF
TGTGCCAGCAGCCAACCGTGGCAGCCCCAGCATTTT
>TRBJ1-2|-|TRBV7-9|-
CASSLRTAPNYGYTF
TGTGCCAGCAGCTTGAGGACAGCCCCTAACTATGGCTACACCTTC
>TRBJ1-1|-|TRBV5-6|TRBD1
CASSWTGTNTEAFF
TGTGCCAGCAGCTGGACAGGGACGAACACTGAAGCTTTCTTT
>TRBJ1-2|-|TRBV18|TRBD1
CASSLDRESYGYTF
TGTGCCAGCTCGCTAGACAGGGAGAGCTATGGCTACACCTTC
>TRBJ2-3|once|TRBV5-1|TRBD2
CASSLGGSTSTDTQYF
TGCGCCAGCAGCCTCGGGGGGTCCACTAGCACAGATACGCAGTATTTT
>TRBJ2-7|-|TRBV9|-
CASSFDSYGVEQYF
TGTGCCAGCAGCTTCGACTCCTACGGTGTCGAGCAGTACTTC
>TRBJ2-5|-|TRBV5-1|-
CASSLVTEVKETQYF
TGCGCCAGCAGCTTGGTTACGGAGGTTAAAGAGACCCAGTACTTC
>TRBJ1-1|few|TRBV7-6|-
CASSLQVRQDTEAFF
TGTGCCAGCAGCTTACAAGTTAGGCAGGACACTGAAGCTTTCTTT
>TRBJ1-2|-|TRBV4-1|-
CASSQGGGGTYGYTF
TGCGCCAGCAGCCAAGGCGGAGGGGGGACCTATGGCTACACCTTC
>TRBJ1-5|-|TRBV5-4|-
CASSLKRSQHF
TGTGCCAGCAGCTTAAAGAGGTCCCAGCATTTT
>TRBJ1-6|few|TRBV7-6|-
CASSPQGNSPLHF
TGTGCCAGCAGCCCACAAGGGAATTCACCCCTCCACTTT
>TRBJ2-7|-|TRBV4-1|-
CASSPRGSYEQYF
TGCGCCAGCAGCCCCCGGGGCTCCTACGAGCAGTACTTC
>TRBJ1-5|once|TRBV9|-
CASSGATGNQPQHF
TGTGCCAGCAGCGGGGCCACAGGCAATCAGCCCCAGCATTTT
>TRBJ2-3|-|TRBV6-2/TRBV6-3|TRBD2
CASSYWAGDTDTQYF
TGTGCCAGCAGTTACTGGGCGGGAGACACAGATACGCAGTATTTT
>TRBJ1-3|-|TRBV6-1|-
CASSEAVQALNTIYF
TGTGCCAGCAGTGAAGCAGTTCAGGCCCTGAACACCATATATTTT
>TRBJ2-7|-|TRBV6-5|-
CASRFPGQYF
TGTGCCAGCCGGTTTCCAGGGCAGTACTTC
>TRBJ2-6|-|TRBV3-1/TRBV3-2|-
CASSQDWRSDGANVLTF
TGTGCCAGCAGCCAAGATTGGCGGTCTGATGGGGCCAACGTCCTGACTTTC
>TRBJ2-3|medium-sized|TRBV18|-
CASSPQLTDSDTQYF
TGTGCCAGCTCACCACAACTAACAGATTCAGATACGCAGTATTTT
>TRBJ1-5|few|TRBV27|-
CASSPGLGQGYQPQHF
TGTGCCAGCAGTCCTGGTCTGGGGCAGGGGTATCAGCCCCAGCATTTT
>TRBJ1-3|few|TRBV7-9|TRBD1
CASSDGTASGFDRGNTIYF
TGTGCCAGCAGCGACGGGACAGCTTCGGGGTTTGATAGGGGAAACACCATATATTTT
>TRBJ1-6|-|TRBV3-1/TRBV3-2|-
CASSQDRVTSPLHF
TGTGCCAGCAGCCAAGATAGAGTGACTTCACCCCTCCACTTT
>TRBJ2-3|-|TRBV4-1|TRBD2
CASSHPAVAGSTDTQYF
TGCGCCAGCAGCCACCCCGCGGTAGCGGGGAGCACAGATACGCAGTATTTT
>TRBJ2-7|-|TRBV28|-
CASSPGSTYEQYF
TGTGCCAGCAGCCCAGGCTCGACCTACGAGCAGTACTTC
>TRBJ2-1|-|TRBV7-9|-
CASSLRSEEQFF
TGTGCCAGCAGCTTAAGGTCCGAGGAGCAGTTCTTC